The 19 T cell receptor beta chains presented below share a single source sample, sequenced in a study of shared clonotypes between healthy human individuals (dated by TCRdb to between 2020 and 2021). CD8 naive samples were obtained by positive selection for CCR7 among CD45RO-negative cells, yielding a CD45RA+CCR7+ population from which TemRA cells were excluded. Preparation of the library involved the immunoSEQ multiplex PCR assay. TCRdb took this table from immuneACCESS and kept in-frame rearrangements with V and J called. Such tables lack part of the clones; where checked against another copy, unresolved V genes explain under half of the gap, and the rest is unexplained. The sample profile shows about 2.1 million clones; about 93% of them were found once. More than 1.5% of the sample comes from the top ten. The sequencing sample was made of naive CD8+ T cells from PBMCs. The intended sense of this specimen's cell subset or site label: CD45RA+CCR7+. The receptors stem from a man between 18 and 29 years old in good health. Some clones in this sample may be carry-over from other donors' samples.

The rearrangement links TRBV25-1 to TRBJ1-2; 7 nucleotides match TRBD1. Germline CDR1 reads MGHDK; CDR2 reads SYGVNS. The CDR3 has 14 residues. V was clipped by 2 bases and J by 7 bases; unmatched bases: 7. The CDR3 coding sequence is TGTGCCAGCAGTGAAGGTCAGGGGGTTTTTGGCTACACCTTC. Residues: CASSEGQGVFGYTF.

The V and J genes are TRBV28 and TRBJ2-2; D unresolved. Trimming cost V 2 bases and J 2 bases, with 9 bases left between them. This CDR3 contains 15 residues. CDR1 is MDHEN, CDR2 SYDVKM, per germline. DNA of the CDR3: TGTGCCAGCAGTTTAAACGCAAAAAACACCGGGGAGCTGTTTTTT. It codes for CASSLNAKNTGELFF.

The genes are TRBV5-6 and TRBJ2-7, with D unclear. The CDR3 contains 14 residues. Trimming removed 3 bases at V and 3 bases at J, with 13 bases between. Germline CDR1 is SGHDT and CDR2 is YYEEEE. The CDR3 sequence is CASSSGGSFYEQYF. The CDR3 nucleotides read TGTGCCAGCAGCTCCGGCGGTTCTTTCTACGAGCAGTACTTC.

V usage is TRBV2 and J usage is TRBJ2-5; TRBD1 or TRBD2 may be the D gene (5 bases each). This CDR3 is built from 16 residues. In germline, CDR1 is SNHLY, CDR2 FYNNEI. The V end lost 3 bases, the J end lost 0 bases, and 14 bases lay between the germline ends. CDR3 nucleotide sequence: TGTGCCAGCAGTGAGAGGGACCCCCTTTACCAAGAGACCCAGTACTTC. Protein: CASSERDPLYQETQYF.

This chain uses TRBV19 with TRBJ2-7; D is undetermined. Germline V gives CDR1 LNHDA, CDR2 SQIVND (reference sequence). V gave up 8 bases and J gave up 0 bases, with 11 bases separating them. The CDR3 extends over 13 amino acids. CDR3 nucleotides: TGTGCCAGTCAGGACCATTACTCCTACGAGCAGTACTTC. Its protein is CASQDHYSYEQYF.

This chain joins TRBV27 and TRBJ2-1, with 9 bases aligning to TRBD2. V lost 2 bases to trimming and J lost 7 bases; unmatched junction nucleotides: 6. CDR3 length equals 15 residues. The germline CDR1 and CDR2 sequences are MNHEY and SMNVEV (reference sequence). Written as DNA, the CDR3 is TGTGCCAGCAGTTTAACAGCGGGAGGAGTTAATGAGCAGTTCTTC. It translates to CASSLTAGGVNEQFF.

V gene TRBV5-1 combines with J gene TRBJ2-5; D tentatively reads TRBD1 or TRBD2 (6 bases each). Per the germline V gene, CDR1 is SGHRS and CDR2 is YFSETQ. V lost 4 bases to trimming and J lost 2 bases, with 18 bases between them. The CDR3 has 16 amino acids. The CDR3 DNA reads TGCGCCAGCAGCGTACCGGGGGCCCCGGGGCAAGAGACCCAGTACTTC. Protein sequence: CASSVPGAPGQETQYF.

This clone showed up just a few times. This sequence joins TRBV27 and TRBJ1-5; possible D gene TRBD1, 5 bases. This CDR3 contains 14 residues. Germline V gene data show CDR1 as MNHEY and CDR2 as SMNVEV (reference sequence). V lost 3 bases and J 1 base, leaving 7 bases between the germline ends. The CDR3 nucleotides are TGTGCCAGCAGTTTCGACAGAAGCAATCAGCCCCAGCATTTT. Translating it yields CASSFDRSNQPQHF.

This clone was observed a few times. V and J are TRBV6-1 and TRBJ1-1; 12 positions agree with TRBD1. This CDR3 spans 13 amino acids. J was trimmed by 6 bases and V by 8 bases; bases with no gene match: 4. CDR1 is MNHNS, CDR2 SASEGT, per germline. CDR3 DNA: TGTGCCAGCCATGGGACAGGGGGCTCTGAAGCTTTCTTT. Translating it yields CASHGTGGSEAFF.

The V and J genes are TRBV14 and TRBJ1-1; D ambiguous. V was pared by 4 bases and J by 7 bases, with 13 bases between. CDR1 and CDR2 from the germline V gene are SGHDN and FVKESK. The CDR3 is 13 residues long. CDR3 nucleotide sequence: TGTGCCAGCAGCCCCCGCGGGGTTGGTGAAGCTTTCTTT. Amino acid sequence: CASSPRGVGEAFF.

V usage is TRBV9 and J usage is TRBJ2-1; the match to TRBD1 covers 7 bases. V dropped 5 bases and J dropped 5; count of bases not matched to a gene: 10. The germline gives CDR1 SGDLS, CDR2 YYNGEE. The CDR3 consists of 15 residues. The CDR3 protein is CASRHTGDQDNEQFF. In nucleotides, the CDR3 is TGTGCCAGCAGACATACAGGGGACCAGGACAATGAGCAGTTCTTC.

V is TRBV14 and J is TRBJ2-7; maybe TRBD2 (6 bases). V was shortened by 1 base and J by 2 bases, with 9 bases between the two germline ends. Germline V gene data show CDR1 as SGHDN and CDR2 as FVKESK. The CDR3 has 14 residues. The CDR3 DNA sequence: TGTGCCAGCAGCCAAGCCACGGGGGCCTACGAGCAGTACTTC. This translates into CASSQATGAYEQYF.

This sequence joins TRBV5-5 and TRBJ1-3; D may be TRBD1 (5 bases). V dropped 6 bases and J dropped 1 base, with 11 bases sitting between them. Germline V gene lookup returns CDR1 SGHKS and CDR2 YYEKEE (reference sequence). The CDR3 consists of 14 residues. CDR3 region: CASTPRGSGNTIYF. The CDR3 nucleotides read TGTGCCAGCACCCCTCGGGGGTCTGGAAACACCATATATTTT.

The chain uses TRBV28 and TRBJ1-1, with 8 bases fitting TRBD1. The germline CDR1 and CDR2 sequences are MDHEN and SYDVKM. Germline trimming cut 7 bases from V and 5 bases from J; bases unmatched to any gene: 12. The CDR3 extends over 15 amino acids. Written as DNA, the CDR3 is TGTGCCAGCACCGAGGACAGGGTAGGTCGGACTGAAGCTTTCTTT. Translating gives CASTEDRVGRTEAFF.

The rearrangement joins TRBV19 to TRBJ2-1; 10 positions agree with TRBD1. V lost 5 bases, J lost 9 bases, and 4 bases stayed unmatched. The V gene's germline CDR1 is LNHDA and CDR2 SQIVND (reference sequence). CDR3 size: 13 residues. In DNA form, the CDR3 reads TGTGCCAGTAGTGTATGGGACAGGGGTGAGCAGTTCTTC. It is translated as CASSVWDRGEQFF.

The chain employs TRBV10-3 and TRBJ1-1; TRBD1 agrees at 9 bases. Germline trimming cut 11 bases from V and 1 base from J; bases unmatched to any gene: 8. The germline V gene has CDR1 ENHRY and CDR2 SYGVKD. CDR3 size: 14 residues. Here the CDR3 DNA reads TGTGCCGCCGGGACAGGGCGAGGGAACACTGAAGCTTTCTTT. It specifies CAAGTGRGNTEAFF.

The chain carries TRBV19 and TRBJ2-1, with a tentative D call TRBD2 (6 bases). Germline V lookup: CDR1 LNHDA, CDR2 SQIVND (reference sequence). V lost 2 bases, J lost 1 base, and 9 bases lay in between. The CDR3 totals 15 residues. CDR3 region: CASSIMEGSYNEQFF. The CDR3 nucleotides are TGTGCCAGTAGTATAATGGAGGGATCCTACAATGAGCAGTTCTTC.

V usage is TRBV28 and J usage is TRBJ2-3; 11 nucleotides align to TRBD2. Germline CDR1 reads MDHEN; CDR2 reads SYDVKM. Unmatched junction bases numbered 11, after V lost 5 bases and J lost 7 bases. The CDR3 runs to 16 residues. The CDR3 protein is CASSLRLAGYGNTQYF. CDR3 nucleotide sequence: TGTGCCAGCAGTCTTCGACTAGCGGGATACGGAAATACGCAGTATTTT.

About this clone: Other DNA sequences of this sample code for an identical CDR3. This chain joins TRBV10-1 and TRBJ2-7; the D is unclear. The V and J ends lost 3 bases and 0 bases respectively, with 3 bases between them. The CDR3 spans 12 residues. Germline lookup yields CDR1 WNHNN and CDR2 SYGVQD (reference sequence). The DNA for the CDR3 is TGCGCCAGCAGTGATAGCTCCTACGAGCAGTACTTC. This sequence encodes CASSDSSYEQYF.